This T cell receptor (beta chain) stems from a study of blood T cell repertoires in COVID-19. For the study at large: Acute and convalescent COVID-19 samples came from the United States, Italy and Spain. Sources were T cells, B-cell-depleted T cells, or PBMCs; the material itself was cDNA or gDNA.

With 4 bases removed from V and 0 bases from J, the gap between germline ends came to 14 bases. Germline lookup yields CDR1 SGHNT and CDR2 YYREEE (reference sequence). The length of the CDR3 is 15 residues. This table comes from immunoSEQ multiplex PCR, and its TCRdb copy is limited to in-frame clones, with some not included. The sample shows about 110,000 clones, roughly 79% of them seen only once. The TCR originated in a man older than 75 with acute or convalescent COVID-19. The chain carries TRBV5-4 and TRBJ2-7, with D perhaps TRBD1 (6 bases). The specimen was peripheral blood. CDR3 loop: CASSPAGQSSYEQYF. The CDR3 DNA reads TGTGCCAGCAGCCCCGCCGGACAGAGCTCCTACGAGCAGTACTTC.